A selection of T cell receptor beta chains follows, all from one sample in a study of blood T cell repertoires in COVID-19. The method was immunoSEQ multiplex PCR; TCRdb's version includes in-frame clones alone and lacks a portion of them. The table has approximately 60,000 clones, roughly four fifths seen once. The sample was peripheral blood. The receptor set was obtained from a woman older than 75 with acute or convalescent COVID-19. CDR3s include the opening cysteine and the closing phenylalanine or tryptophan. D genes are given only for firm matches. Expanded clones get a size class; other rows say once, few or many, or leave the size out.

d_call: .; j_call: TRBJ1-1; clone_size: once; v_call: TRBV6-5; cdr3_aa: CASSYRSFNTEAFF; cdr3_nt: TGTGCCAGCAGTTACCGGTCTTTTAACACTGAAGCTTTCTTT
d_call: TRBD2; j_call: TRBJ2-3; clone_size: .; v_call: TRBV27; cdr3_aa: CASRVTSGRDTQYF; cdr3_nt: TGTGCCAGCAGGGTGACTAGCGGGAGAGATACGCAGTATTTT
d_call: .; j_call: TRBJ2-3; clone_size: .; v_call: TRBV29-1; cdr3_aa: CSAGQSGEAQYF; cdr3_nt: TGCAGCGCTGGCCAGTCGGGGGAAGCGCAGTATTTT
d_call: TRBD1; j_call: TRBJ1-2; clone_size: .; v_call: TRBV5-4; cdr3_aa: CASSFQGARGYTF; cdr3_nt: TGTGCCAGCAGCTTTCAGGGGGCAAGAGGCTACACCTTC
d_call: .; j_call: TRBJ1-6; clone_size: .; v_call: TRBV28; cdr3_aa: CASSPSSPLHF; cdr3_nt: TGTGCCAGCAGCCCATCTTCACCCCTCCACTTT
d_call: TRBD1; j_call: TRBJ2-7; clone_size: .; v_call: TRBV10-2; cdr3_aa: CASTPDRAIYEQYF; cdr3_nt: TGCGCCAGCACCCCGGACAGGGCCATTTACGAGCAGTACTTC
d_call: TRBD2; j_call: TRBJ2-7; clone_size: .; v_call: TRBV19; cdr3_aa: CASSPTAGGSYEQYF; cdr3_nt: TGTGCCAGTAGCCCTACGGCGGGGGGCTCCTACGAGCAGTACTTC
d_call: TRBD1; j_call: TRBJ2-7; clone_size: .; v_call: TRBV7-2; cdr3_aa: CASSPWTGGTYEQYF; cdr3_nt: TGTGCCAGCAGCCCATGGACAGGGGGCACCTACGAGCAGTACTTC
d_call: .; j_call: TRBJ2-2; clone_size: .; v_call: TRBV6-1; cdr3_aa: CASSEGRVTGELFF; cdr3_nt: TGTGCCAGCAGTGAAGGGAGGGTAACCGGGGAGCTGTTTTTT
d_call: .; j_call: TRBJ1-4; clone_size: once; v_call: TRBV6-5; cdr3_aa: CASTHRWGRGDKLFF; cdr3_nt: TGTGCCAGCACCCATCGTTGGGGCAGGGGTGACAAACTGTTTTTT
d_call: TRBD2; j_call: TRBJ2-7; clone_size: medium-sized; v_call: TRBV15; cdr3_aa: CATSRGAASGTYEQYF; cdr3_nt: TGTGCCACCAGCAGAGGTGCGGCTAGCGGGACGTACGAGCAGTACTTC
d_call: TRBD1; j_call: TRBJ2-7; clone_size: .; v_call: TRBV28; cdr3_aa: CASRAATGGSSYEQYF; cdr3_nt: TGTGCCAGCAGAGCCGCAACAGGGGGTAGCTCCTACGAGCAGTACTTC
d_call: TRBD2; j_call: TRBJ2-3; clone_size: once; v_call: TRBV6-5; cdr3_aa: CASATSGAITDTQYF; cdr3_nt: TGTGCCAGTGCGACTAGCGGGGCGATCACAGATACGCAGTATTTT
d_call: .; j_call: TRBJ2-1; clone_size: .; v_call: TRBV28; cdr3_aa: CASSPAGQRDRRAYNEQFF; cdr3_nt: TGTGCCAGCAGCCCGGCAGGACAGAGGGACCGCAGGGCGTACAATGAGCAGTTCTTC
d_call: .; j_call: TRBJ2-3; clone_size: .; v_call: TRBV27; cdr3_aa: CASSHLPRQAEDTQYF; cdr3_nt: TGTGCCAGCAGTCATCTCCCCCGGCAGGCTGAGGATACGCAGTATTTT
d_call: .; j_call: TRBJ1-2; clone_size: .; v_call: TRBV2; cdr3_aa: CASSVQAGYGYTF; cdr3_nt: TGTGCCAGCAGTGTTCAGGCGGGCTATGGCTACACCTTC
d_call: .; j_call: TRBJ1-3; clone_size: .; v_call: TRBV7-2; cdr3_aa: CASSLEGPSNLRNTIYF; cdr3_nt: TGTGCCAGCAGCTTAGAGGGGCCCTCAAACCTCCGAAACACCATATATTTT
d_call: .; j_call: TRBJ1-4; clone_size: .; v_call: TRBV18; cdr3_aa: CASSAGPPDEKLFF; cdr3_nt: TGTGCCAGCTCAGCGGGACCGCCGGATGAAAAACTGTTTTTT
d_call: .; j_call: TRBJ2-3; clone_size: .; v_call: TRBV19; cdr3_aa: CASGTGGTDTQYF; cdr3_nt: TGTGCCAGCGGAACCGGGGGCACAGATACGCAGTATTTT
d_call: .; j_call: TRBJ1-6; clone_size: .; v_call: TRBV9; cdr3_aa: CASSVAPEDSPLHF; cdr3_nt: TGTGCCAGCAGCGTAGCCCCAGAAGATTCACCCCTCCACTTT
d_call: .; j_call: TRBJ2-7; clone_size: .; v_call: TRBV19; cdr3_aa: CASSIGGGSFYEQYF; cdr3_nt: TGTGCCAGTAGTATTGGTGGAGGGAGTTTCTACGAGCAGTACTTC
d_call: TRBD2; j_call: TRBJ2-3; clone_size: many; v_call: TRBV3-1/TRBV3-2; cdr3_aa: CASSQGLAATDTQYF; cdr3_nt: TGTGCCAGCAGTCAAGGACTAGCGGCCACAGATACGCAGTATTTT
d_call: TRBD1; j_call: TRBJ1-2; clone_size: .; v_call: TRBV19; cdr3_aa: CASSIDDPGQGFGYTF; cdr3_nt: TGTGCCAGTAGTATAGATGACCCGGGACAGGGTTTTGGCTACACCTTC
d_call: TRBD1; j_call: TRBJ1-3; clone_size: once; v_call: TRBV9; cdr3_aa: CASSVENRGGNTIYF; cdr3_nt: TGTGCCAGCAGCGTAGAAAACAGGGGTGGAAACACCATATATTTT
d_call: .; j_call: TRBJ1-2; clone_size: .; v_call: TRBV28; cdr3_aa: CASSPPAGENGYTF; cdr3_nt: TGTGCCAGCAGTCCCCCGGCAGGGGAGAATGGCTACACCTTC
d_call: TRBD1; j_call: TRBJ2-1; clone_size: .; v_call: TRBV2; cdr3_aa: CASSEGQGRNNEQFF; cdr3_nt: TGTGCCAGCAGTGAGGGACAGGGGAGGAACAATGAGCAGTTCTTC